The 21 T cell receptor beta chains below were found in one sample sequenced in a study of response to subunit inactivated influenza vaccine. Each CDR3 protein gets one entry after TCRdb re-called the RT-PCR reads with MiXCR. The table records more than 700,000 distinct CDR3 sequences, over 20% of them present only once. This sample comprised PBMCs from blood, obtained 5 days after vaccination. Receptors were obtained from a man aged 45-60 years who received an inactivated influenza vaccine.

As to this clonotype: One end of the junction fails to match germline, which may point to a read error. The rearrangement joins TRBV6-2 or TRBV6-3 to TRBJ2-7; D is ambiguous. The CDR3 totals 13 residues. From germline, CDR1 is MNHEY and CDR2 SVGEGT. CDR3 sequence reads: CSSSYTPSYEQYF. The CDR3 region has the DNA TGTTCCAGCAGTTACACACCGTCCTACGAGCAGTACTTC.

This clonotype was recorded many times. The genes are TRBV6-5 and TRBJ2-5; 8 positions agree with TRBD2. Losses at the gene ends were 2 bases for V and 2 bases for J; bases not matched to a gene: 7. The CDR3 is made up of 16 amino acids. Looked up from germline, CDR1 is MNHEY and CDR2 is SVGAGI. The CDR3 bases are TGTGCCAGCAGTTACGCGGCGGGAGGTCGACAAGAGACCCAGTACTTC. Its translation: CASSYAAGGRQETQYF.

The rearrangement links TRBV5-1 to TRBJ2-5; D perhaps matches TRBD2 (7 bases). Per germline, CDR1 SGHRS and CDR2 YFSETQ. CDR3 size: 14 residues. Trimming removed 4 bases at V and 5 bases at J, with 15 bases between. CDR3 bases: TGCGCCAGCAGCCCGGGGGGCAGGGTGGAGACCCAGTACTTC. Its protein product is CASSPGGRVETQYF.

V is TRBV10-3 and J is TRBJ2-3; either TRBD1 or TRBD2 may fit D (5 bases each). The germline V gene has CDR1 ENHRY and CDR2 SYGVKD. CDR3 size: 17 residues. Trimming stripped 0 bases from V and 3 bases from J, with 16 bases between. In DNA form, the CDR3 reads TGTGCCATCAGTGAGTCTCGCTACGGGGACGGGACAGATACGCAGTATTTT. This codes for CAISESRYGDGTDTQYF.

Only a few counts were recorded for this clonotype. CDR3 sequence: CASSQRASSRQNTGELFF. The CDR3 DNA follows: TGTGCCAGCAGCCAAAGAGCCTCTAGTCGCCAGAACACCGGGGAGCTGTTTTTT. This rearrangement joins TRBV11-1 to TRBJ2-2; D not resolved. Germline-derived CDR1 and CDR2 are SGHAT and FQDESV (reference sequence). The CDR3 length is 18 residues. The ends were cut back, 5 bases at V and 1 base at J, with 20 bases in the middle.

This clonotype has just a few counts. J is TRBJ2-5 and V is TRBV4-3, with 9 bases matching TRBD1. The J segment lost 4 bases and the V segment lost 1 base, leaving 7 bases of the junction unmatched. The CDR3 is 16 amino acids. Germline V gene data show CDR1 as LGHNA and CDR2 as YSLEER. Here the CDR3 DNA reads TGCGCCAGCAGCCAAGTATTGGGACAGGGAATAGAGACCCAGTACTTC. Translating gives CASSQVLGQGIETQYF.

This chain links TRBV20-1 with TRBJ2-2, with TRBD2 identical over 10 bases. The CDR3 is 19 residues long. The ends lost 0 bases at V and 0 bases at J; junction bases unmatched: 10. Germline loops: CDR1 DFQATT, CDR2 SNEGSKA (reference sequence). The DNA of the CDR3 is TGCAGTGCTAGAGATCTAAGGCTAGCGGGGGCCGCGAACACCGGGGAGCTGTTTTTT. Its translation is CSARDLRLAGAANTGELFF.

This chain connects TRBV10-3 to TRBJ1-1; D is uncertain. This CDR3 has 14 amino acids. V gave up 6 bases and J gave up 3 bases, with 14 bases separating them. Germline lookup yields CDR1 ENHRY and CDR2 SYGVKD. The CDR3 loop is CAISPGREDTEAFF. For the CDR3, the DNA is TGTGCCATCAGCCCTGGTAGGGAAGACACTGAAGCTTTCTTT.

V and J are TRBV28 and TRBJ1-5; perhaps TRBD1 as D (5 bases). The CDR3 covers 16 residues. The germline V gene has CDR1 MDHEN and CDR2 SYDVKM. The V end lost 3 bases, the J end lost 0 bases, and 12 bases lay between the germline ends. The CDR3 loop is CASSFPTVYSNQPQHF. DNA for the CDR3: TGTGCCAGCAGTTTCCCGACAGTCTATAGCAATCAGCCCCAGCATTTT.

This clonotype was seen a few times. V usage is TRBV15 and J usage is TRBJ2-1; TRBD1 aligns across 8 bases. Germline loops: CDR1 LNHNV, CDR2 YYDKDF (reference sequence). V was pared by 1 base and J by 5 bases, with 7 bases of the junction left unmatched. The CDR3 loop spans 16 amino acids. The CDR3 is CATSRVRTGMDNEQFF. The CDR3 DNA follows: TGTGCCACCAGCAGAGTTAGGACAGGGATGGACAATGAGCAGTTCTTC.

The chain links TRBV5-1 to TRBJ1-1; 7 bases fit TRBD1. CDR1 and CDR2 (germline): SGHRS, YFSETQ. The CDR3 extends over 12 amino acids. V was clipped by 5 bases and J by 5 bases; unmatched bases: 3. CDR3 sequence: CASRTGWTEAFF. The CDR3 nucleotides are TGCGCCAGCAGGACAGGGTGGACTGAAGCTTTCTTT.

The CDR3 nucleotides are TGTGCCAGCAGCCAATACCGGGACATCAACAATGAGCAGTTCTTC. Amino acids: CASSQYRDINNEQFF. The J gene is TRBJ2-1, the V gene TRBV3-1; the D gene is possibly TRBD1 (6 bases). Germline V gives CDR1 LGHDT, CDR2 YNNKEL (reference sequence). The CDR3 runs to 15 residues. Deletions cut 2 bases from V and 5 bases from J, with 13 bases between.

This clonotype has just a few counts. The genes are TRBV6-1 and TRBJ2-2, with D hard to call. The CDR3 has 13 amino acids. CDR1 MNHNS and CDR2 SASEGT come from the germline V gene. The V gene lost 7 bases and the J gene lost 0 bases, with 6 bases spanning the gap. The CDR3 DNA sequence: TGTGCCAGCATCGAGGCGAACACCGGGGAGCTGTTTTTT. Its translation: CASIEANTGELFF.

The gene calls are TRBV20-1 and TRBJ2-2; D is possibly TRBD2 (7 bases). Trimming stripped 0 bases from V and 6 bases from J, with 23 bases between. Germline V lookup: CDR1 DFQATT, CDR2 SNEGSKA (reference sequence). The CDR3 length is 18 residues. The DNA of the CDR3 is TGCAGTGCTAGAGATCCTGGGGGGGCGAGGTACAACGCCGGGGAGCTGTTTTTT. Translated: CSARDPGGARYNAGELFF.

In its sample, this clonotype was seen a few times. The V gene is TRBV20-1, the J gene TRBJ2-1; possible D gene TRBD2, 5 bases. Per the germline V gene, CDR1 is DFQATT and CDR2 is SNEGSKA (reference sequence). The V and J ends lost 3 bases and 9 bases respectively, with 18 bases between them. CDR3 length equals 14 residues. CDR3 residues: CSASRSGRWFEQFF. In DNA form, the CDR3 reads TGCAGTGCTAGTCGCAGCGGTCGTTGGTTTGAGCAGTTCTTC.

This clonotype was found many times. The CDR3 region has the DNA TGCGCCAGCAGCCAAGATATAGGGGAAGAGACCCAGTACTTC. Its translation is CASSQDIGEETQYF. J is TRBJ2-5 and V is TRBV4-3, with a tentative D call TRBD1 (5 bases). The CDR3 has 14 amino acids. Trimming removed 0 bases at V and 3 bases at J, with 8 bases between. CDR1 is LGHNA, CDR2 YSLEER, per germline.

J is TRBJ2-3 and V is TRBV5-1; tentatively, D is TRBD2 (5 bases). Germline V lookup: CDR1 SGHRS, CDR2 YFSETQ. This CDR3 region has 14 residues. V dropped 7 bases and J dropped 0 bases, with 12 bases sitting between them. The CDR3 DNA sequence: TGCGCCAGCGGCCGCCGAGGGAGCACAGATACGCAGTATTTT. This codes for CASGRRGSTDTQYF.

This chain connects TRBV6-1 to TRBJ2-2; possibly TRBD2 for D (5 bases). The CDR3 is made up of 15 amino acids. Germline CDR1 MNHNS, CDR2 SASEGT. The V and J ends lost 6 bases and 0 bases respectively, with 11 bases between them. CDR3 bases: TGTGCCAGCAGCGCGCTAGCAGCGAACACCGGGGAGCTGTTTTTT. Translation: CASSALAANTGELFF.

This rearrangement joins TRBV28 to TRBJ2-3; weak D call: TRBD2 (6 bases). V shed 6 bases and J shed 2 bases, with 12 bases lying between them. From germline, CDR1 is MDHEN and CDR2 SYDVKM. The CDR3 runs 14 residues. CDR3 protein: CASRGTSYTDTQYF. CDR3 bases: TGTGCCAGCAGAGGGACTTCCTACACAGATACGCAGTATTTT.

This clonotype has just a few counts. The J gene is TRBJ1-6, the V gene TRBV6-1; no definite D call. Trimming pared 4 bases from V and 7 bases from J, leaving 5 bases between. Germline assignment: CDR1 MNHNS and CDR2 SASEGT. The CDR3 has 12 amino acids. The CDR3 reads CASSGSNSPLHF. The CDR3 DNA sequence: TGTGCCAGCAGTGGTTCGAATTCACCCCTCCACTTT.

The chain has TRBV20-1 and TRBJ2-2; TRBD1 matches at 9 bases. The CDR3 loop spans 14 amino acids. V shed 3 bases and J 5 bases; nucleotides not matched to a gene: 4. Germline CDR1 reads DFQATT; CDR2 reads SNEGSKA (reference sequence). The CDR3 region is CSARGQGLTGELFF. In DNA, the CDR3 is TGCAGTGCTAGGGGACAGGGATTAACCGGGGAGCTGTTTTTT.